This T cell receptor beta chain was recovered during a study of post-analysis software for immune sequencing data. Study as a whole: Disease trajectories encompassed relapsing-remitting, secondary progressive and progressive-relapsing multiple sclerosis. The study, taken as a whole, reports: There were a few TRBV segments more frequent in patients than controls, and TRBV5-6, TRBV5-1 and TRBV20-1 were among them. Controls showed significantly higher normalized Chao1 diversity than did multiple sclerosis patients.

Unique-molecular-identifier-tagged TCR beta cDNA libraries were used. Approximately 500,000 cDNA molecules were obtained per 1 to 10 million input T cells. Via MiXCR, TCRdb re-called the PCR reads, giving one row per CDR3 protein. The sample includes about half a million distinct CDR3 sequences, roughly 34% of them seen just once. A few counts support this clonotype. Its antigen is not known. CDR3 length: 15 residues. Germline CDR1 ENHRY, CDR2 SYGVKD. V was pared by 9 bases and J by 1 base, with 10 bases of the junction left unmatched. Input material: blood. This chain uses TRBV10-3 with TRBJ2-3; 7 bases align to TRBD1. The TCR originated in a girl aged 2-17 years with multiple sclerosis. DNA for the CDR3: TGTGCCATTCGACAGGGCCCAGGGGGCACAGATACGCAGTATTTT. Translated, it gives CAIRQGPGGTDTQYF.